This T cell receptor (beta chain) originates from a study of blood T cell repertoires in COVID-19 (dated by TCRdb to 2020 to 2021). In the study overall: Samples from collaborators originated in the United States, Italy and Spain and spanned both the acute and convalescent phases of COVID-19. The sample metadata nearly always contained a de-identified subject ID, COVID-19 status, age in years and sex. The samples were drawn from the first 160 participants of the ongoing ImmuneRACE study and from 950 to 1,500 subjects provided by 6 global collaborators. Subjects who had been exposed to COVID-19, were actively infected with it, or had recovered from it provided the deeply sampled blood TCRbeta repertoires that made up the dataset. Where HLA class I and class II types were available, the types were taken from metadata supplied by the sample provider, not from assay-based typing. The prospective study material was composed of cDNA or gDNA derived from T cells, B-cell-depleted T cells, or PBMCs. The repertoires were released in a freely available public database meant as a resource for research on the immune response to SARS-CoV-2.

Beyond this particular receptor, the publication reports: The amount of clinical and demographic metadata varied by source and participant and was provided uncurated.

A second Seattle source provided samples from volunteer blood donors who had recovered from COVID-19. Whole blood was collected in K2EDTA tubes by collaborating institutions according to the institutions' own protocols. For TCRbeta analysis, collaborators shipped samples in one of three forms: frozen whole blood, isolated PBMCs, or DNA extracted from either of those sample types. V loses 0 bases at its end and J loses 7 bases; junction bases beyond the gene matches: 12. CDR1 and CDR2 were assigned from the germline V gene (reference sequence) as SGHNT and YYREEE. From the cysteine up to the phenylalanine, the CDR3 has a length of 16 residues. Left in the record is the CDR3 DNA by itself, 48 bases read in frame from the first base. TCRbeta CDR3 regions were amplified from genomic DNA using the immunoSEQ Assay, a bias-controlled multiplex PCR. In the authors' own workflow: Nucleated cell counts per sample were estimated from amplification of reference gene primers within the assay. To quantify the absolute abundance of each unique TCRbeta CDR3 rearrangement, sequence reads were collapsed and filtered. Productive Simpson clonality was computed per sample as the square root of Simpson's diversity index over productive rearrangements. The clones in this table, taken by TCRdb from immuneACCESS, are in-frame only. Not every clone is retained; where verified, under half of the shortfall comes from an unresolved V gene, and the cause of the rest is unknown. Clone size and V and J calls were adopted from that table, with D and trimming inferred from the DNA. The sample includes roughly 150,000 clones, with approximately 90% observed a single time. Of the sample, around 2% falls within the top ten clones.

Remarks on this clone: The specificity of this receptor is unknown. Qualities for individual bases were not recorded, and no much larger clone is one base off.

What was sequenced was peripheral blood. The V gene is TRBV5-4 and the J gene is TRBJ2-5; TRBD2 aligns with 7 central bases. This receptor was taken from a man in his fifties or sixties who had recovered from COVID-19. The CDR3: CASSLGPSGEDRTQYF. The nucleotide sequence reads TGTGCCAGCAGCTTGGGGCCTAGCGGAGAAGATCGGACCCAGTACTTC. The CDR3, completed at both ends by the reference TRBV5-4 and TRBJ2-5 genes, gives the full variable domain ETGVTQSPTHLIKTRGQQVTLRCSSQSGHNTVSWYQQALGQGPQFIFQYYREEENGRGNFPPRFSGLQFPNYSSELNVNALELDDSALYLCASSLGPSGEDRTQYFGPGTRLLVL.